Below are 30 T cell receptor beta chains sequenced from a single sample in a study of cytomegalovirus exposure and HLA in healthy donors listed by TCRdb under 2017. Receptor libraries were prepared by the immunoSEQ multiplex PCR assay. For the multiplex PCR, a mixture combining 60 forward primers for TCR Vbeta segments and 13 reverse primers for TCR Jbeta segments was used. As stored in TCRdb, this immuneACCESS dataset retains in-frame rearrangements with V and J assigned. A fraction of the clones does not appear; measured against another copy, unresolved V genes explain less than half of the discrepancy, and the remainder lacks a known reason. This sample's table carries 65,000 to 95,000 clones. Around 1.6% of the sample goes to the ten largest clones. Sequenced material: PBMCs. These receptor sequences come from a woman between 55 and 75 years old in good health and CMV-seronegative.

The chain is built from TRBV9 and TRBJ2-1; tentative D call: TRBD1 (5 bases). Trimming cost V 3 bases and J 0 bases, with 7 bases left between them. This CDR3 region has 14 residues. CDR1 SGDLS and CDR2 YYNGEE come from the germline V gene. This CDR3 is CASSGQSSYNEQFF. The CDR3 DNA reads TGTGCCAGCAGCGGACAGAGCTCCTACAATGAGCAGTTCTTC.

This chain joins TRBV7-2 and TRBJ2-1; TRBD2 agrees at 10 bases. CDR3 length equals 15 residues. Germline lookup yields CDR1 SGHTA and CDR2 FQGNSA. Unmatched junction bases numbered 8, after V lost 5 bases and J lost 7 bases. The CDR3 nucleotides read TGTGCCAGCAGCCCAAGCGGGAGGGCGGAGAATGAGCAGTTCTTC. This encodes CASSPSGRAENEQFF.

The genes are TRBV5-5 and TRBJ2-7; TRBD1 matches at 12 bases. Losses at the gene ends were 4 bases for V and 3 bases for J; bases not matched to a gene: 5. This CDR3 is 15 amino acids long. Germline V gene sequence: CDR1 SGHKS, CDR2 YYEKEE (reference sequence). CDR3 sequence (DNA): TGTGCCAGCAGCGCGGGACAGGGGGCGCGCTACGAGCAGTACTTC. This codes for CASSAGQGARYEQYF.

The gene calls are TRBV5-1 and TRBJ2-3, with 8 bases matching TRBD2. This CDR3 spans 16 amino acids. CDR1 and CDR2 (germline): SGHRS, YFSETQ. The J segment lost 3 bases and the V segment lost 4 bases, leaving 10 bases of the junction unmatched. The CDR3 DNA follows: TGCGCCAGCAGCCCAACGGGGGGGAGGCATACAGATACGCAGTATTTT. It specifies CASSPTGGRHTDTQYF.

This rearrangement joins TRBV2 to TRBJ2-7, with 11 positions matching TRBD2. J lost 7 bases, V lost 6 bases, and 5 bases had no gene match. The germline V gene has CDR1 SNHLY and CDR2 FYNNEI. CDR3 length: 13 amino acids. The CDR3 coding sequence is TGTGCCAGCAGGGGGACTAGCGGTCAAGAGCAGTACTTC. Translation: CASRGTSGQEQYF.

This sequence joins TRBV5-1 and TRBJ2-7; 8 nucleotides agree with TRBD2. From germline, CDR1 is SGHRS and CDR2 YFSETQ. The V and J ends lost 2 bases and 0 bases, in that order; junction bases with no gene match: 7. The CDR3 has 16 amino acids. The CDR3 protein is CASSLSTSAHSYEQYF. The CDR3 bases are TGCGCCAGCAGCTTATCGACTAGCGCCCACTCCTACGAGCAGTACTTC.

CDR3 nucleotides: TGTGCCAGCAGTTATGGCCACTACGAGCAGTACTTC. It codes for CASSYGHYEQYF. The genes are TRBV27 and TRBJ2-7; D not certain. The CDR3 sequence is 12 residues long. With 4 bases removed from V and 3 bases from J, the gap between germline ends came to 7 bases. The germline V gene encodes CDR1 MNHEY and CDR2 SMNVEV (reference sequence).

CDR3: CASGGTSPTGELFF. DNA for the CDR3: TGTGCCAGCGGAGGGACTAGCCCCACCGGGGAGCTGTTTTTT. The gene calls are TRBV18 and TRBJ2-2; 9 bases match TRBD2. CDR1 is KGHSH, CDR2 LQKENI, per germline. The CDR3 length is 14 residues. The V gene end was trimmed by 8 bases and the J gene end by 4 bases; junction bases not matched to a gene: 5.

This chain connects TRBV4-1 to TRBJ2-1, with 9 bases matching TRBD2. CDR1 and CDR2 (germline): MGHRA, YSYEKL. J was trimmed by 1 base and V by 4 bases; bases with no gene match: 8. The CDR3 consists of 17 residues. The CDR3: CASSLPVAGVSYNEQFF. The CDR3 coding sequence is TGCGCCAGCAGCCTCCCCGTAGCGGGAGTTTCCTACAATGAGCAGTTCTTC.

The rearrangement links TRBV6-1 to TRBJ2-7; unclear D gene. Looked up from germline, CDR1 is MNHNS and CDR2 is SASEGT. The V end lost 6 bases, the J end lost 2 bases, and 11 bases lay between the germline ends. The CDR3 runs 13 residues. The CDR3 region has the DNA TGTGCCAGCAGGGGTCCGGGTACCTACGAGCAGTACTTC. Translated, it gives CASRGPGTYEQYF.

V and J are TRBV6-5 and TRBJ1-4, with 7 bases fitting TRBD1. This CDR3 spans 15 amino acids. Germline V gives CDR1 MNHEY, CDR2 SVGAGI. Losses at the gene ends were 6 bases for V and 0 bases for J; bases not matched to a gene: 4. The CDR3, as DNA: TGTGCCAGCAGAAGGGACAGCTCAACTAATGAAAAACTGTTTTTT. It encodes CASRRDSSTNEKLFF.

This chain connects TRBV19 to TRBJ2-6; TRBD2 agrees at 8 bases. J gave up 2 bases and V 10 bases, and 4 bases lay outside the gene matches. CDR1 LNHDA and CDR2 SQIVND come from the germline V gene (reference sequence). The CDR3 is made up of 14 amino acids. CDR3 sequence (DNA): TGTGCCACCGGGGGGGGTGCTGGGGCCAACGTCCTGACTTTC. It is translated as CATGGGAGANVLTF.

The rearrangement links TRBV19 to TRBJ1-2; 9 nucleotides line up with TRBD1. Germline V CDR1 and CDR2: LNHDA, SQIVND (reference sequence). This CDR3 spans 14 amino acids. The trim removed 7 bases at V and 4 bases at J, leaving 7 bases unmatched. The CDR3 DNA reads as TGTGCCAGTACCCCAGGACAGGGGCCCTATGGCTACACCTTC. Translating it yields CASTPGQGPYGYTF.

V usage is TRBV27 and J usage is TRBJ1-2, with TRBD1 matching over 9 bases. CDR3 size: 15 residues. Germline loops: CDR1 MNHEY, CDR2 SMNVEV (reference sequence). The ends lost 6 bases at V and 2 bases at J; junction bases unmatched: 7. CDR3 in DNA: TGTGCCAGCAGGAGGGGACAGGGATCGAACTATGGCTACACCTTC. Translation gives CASRRGQGSNYGYTF.

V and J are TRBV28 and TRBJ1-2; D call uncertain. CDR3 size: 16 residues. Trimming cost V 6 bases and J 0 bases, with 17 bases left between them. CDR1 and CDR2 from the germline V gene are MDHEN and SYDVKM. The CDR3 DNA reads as TGTGCCAGCAGCTCCCTTAACGAGGGAGCTAACTATGGCTACACCTTC. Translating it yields CASSSLNEGANYGYTF.

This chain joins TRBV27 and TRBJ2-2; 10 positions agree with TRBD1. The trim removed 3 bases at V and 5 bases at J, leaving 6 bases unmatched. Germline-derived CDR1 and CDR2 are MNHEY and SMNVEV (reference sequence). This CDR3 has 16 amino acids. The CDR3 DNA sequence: TGTGCCAGCAGTTTCCCGTGGACAGGGGGGACCGGGGAGCTGTTTTTT. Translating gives CASSFPWTGGTGELFF.

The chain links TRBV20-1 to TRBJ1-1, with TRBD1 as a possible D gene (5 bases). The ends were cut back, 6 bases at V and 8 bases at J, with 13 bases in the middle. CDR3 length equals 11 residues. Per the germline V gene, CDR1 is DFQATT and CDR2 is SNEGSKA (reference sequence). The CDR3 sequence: CSAWRDVEAFF. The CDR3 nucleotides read TGCAGTGCATGGAGGGACGTGGAAGCTTTCTTT.

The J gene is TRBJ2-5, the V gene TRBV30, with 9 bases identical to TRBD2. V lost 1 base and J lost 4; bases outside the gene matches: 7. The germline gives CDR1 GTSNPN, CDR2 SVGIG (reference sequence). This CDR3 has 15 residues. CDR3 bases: TGTGCCTGGAGTGGCGGGAGGGAGTTTGGAGAGACCCAGTACTTC. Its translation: CAWSGGREFGETQYF.

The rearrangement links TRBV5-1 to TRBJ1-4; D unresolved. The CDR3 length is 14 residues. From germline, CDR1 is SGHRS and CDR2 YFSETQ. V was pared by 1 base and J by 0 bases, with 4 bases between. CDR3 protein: CASSLSSTNEKLFF. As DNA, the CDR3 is TGCGCCAGCAGCTTGAGCTCAACTAATGAAAAACTGTTTTTT.

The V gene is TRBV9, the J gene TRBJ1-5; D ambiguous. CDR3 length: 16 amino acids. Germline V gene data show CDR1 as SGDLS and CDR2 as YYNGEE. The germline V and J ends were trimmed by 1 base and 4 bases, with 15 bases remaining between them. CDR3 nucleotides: TGTGCCAGCAGCGTAAGCCCCGATTGGCGGAATCAGCCCCAGCATTTT. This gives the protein CASSVSPDWRNQPQHF.

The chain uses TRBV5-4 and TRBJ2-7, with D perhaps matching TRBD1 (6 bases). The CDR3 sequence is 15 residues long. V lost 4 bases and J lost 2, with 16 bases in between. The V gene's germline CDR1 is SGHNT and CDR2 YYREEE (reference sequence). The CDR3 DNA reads TGTGCCAGCAGCACTACGACAGGCCGACCCTACGAGCAGTACTTC. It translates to CASSTTTGRPYEQYF.

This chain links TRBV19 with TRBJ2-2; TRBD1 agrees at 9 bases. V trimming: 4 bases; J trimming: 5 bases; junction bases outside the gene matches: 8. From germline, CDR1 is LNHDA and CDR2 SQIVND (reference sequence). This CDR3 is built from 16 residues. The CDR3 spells CASSTTGTGLTGELFF. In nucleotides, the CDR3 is TGTGCCAGTAGTACGACCGGGACAGGGTTAACCGGGGAGCTGTTTTTT. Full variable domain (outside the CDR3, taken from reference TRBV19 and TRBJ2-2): DGGITQSPKYLFRKEGQNVTLSCEQNLNHDAMYWYRQDPGQGLRLIYYSQIVNDFQKGDIAEGYSVSREKKESFPLTVTSAQKNPTAFYLCASSTTGTGLTGELFFGEGSRLTVL.

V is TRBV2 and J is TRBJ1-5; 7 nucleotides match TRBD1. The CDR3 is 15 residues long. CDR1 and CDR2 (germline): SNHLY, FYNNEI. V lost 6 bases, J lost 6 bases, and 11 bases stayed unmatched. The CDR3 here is CASSLDRVLRQPQHF. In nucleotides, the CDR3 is TGTGCCAGCAGCCTTGACAGGGTTCTACGTCAGCCCCAGCATTTT.

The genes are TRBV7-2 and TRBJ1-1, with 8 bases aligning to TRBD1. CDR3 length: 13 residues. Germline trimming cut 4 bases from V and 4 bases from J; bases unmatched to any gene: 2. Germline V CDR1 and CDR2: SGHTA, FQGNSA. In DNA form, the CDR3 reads TGTGCCAGCAGCTCGGACAGGGCCACTGAAGCTTTCTTT. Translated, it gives CASSSDRATEAFF.

The CDR3 protein is CASSQGVSLAGGYEQYF. The CDR3 DNA reads TGTGCCAGCAGCCAAGGAGTGTCACTAGCGGGGGGATACGAGCAGTACTTC. The chain is built from TRBV4-2 and TRBJ2-7; 12 nucleotides align to TRBD2. V was clipped by 1 base and J by 4 bases; unmatched bases: 8. CDR3 length equals 17 residues. Germline CDR1 is LGHNA and CDR2 is YNFKEQ.

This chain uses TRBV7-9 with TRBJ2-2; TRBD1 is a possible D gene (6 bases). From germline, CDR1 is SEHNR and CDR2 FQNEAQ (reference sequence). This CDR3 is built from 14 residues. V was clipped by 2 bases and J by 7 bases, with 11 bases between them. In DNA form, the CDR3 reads TGTGCCAGCAGCTTACAACAGGGTATCGGGGAGCTGTTTTTT. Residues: CASSLQQGIGELFF.

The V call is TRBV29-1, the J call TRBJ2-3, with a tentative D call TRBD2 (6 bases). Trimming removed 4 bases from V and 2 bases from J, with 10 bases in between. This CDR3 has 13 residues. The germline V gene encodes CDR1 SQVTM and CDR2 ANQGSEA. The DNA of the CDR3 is TGCAGCGTTGTAAGGGACTTCACAGATACGCAGTATTTT. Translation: CSVVRDFTDTQYF.

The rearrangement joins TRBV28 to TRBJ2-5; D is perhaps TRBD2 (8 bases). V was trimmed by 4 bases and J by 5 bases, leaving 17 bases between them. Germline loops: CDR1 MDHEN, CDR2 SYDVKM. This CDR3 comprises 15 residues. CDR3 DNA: TGTGCCAGCAGTTCCCGACAGGGCGGGGGGGAGACCCAGTACTTC. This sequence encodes CASSSRQGGGETQYF.

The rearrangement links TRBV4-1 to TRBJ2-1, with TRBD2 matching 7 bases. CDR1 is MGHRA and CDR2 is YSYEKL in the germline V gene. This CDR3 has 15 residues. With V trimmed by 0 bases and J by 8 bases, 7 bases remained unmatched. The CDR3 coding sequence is TGCGCCAGCAGCCAAGAATCACTAGCGTCCCATGAGCAGTTCTTC. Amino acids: CASSQESLASHEQFF.

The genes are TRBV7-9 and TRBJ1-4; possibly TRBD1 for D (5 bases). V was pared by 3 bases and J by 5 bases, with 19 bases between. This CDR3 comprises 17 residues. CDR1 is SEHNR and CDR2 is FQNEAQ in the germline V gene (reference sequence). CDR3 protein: CASSLSLGGGVNEKLFF. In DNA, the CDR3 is TGTGCCAGCAGCTTGAGTTTGGGGGGAGGAGTCAATGAAAAACTGTTTTTT.